Sequencing of this T cell receptor beta chain was carried out in a study of control samples from healthy donors and cancer patients. The CDR3 is made up of 11 amino acids. The V end lost 4 bases, the J end lost 10 bases, and 10 bases lay between the germline ends. Repertoires were generated with immunoSEQ multiplex PCR, while TCRdb's copy carries only in-frame clones and drops some. The sample carries fewer than 45,000 clones, around 93% recorded once. Material for sequencing was PBMCs. The TCR originated in a woman between 40 and 55 years old with head and neck cancer. This chain joins TRBV12-3 or TRBV12-4 and TRBJ1-1; D is unclear. This CDR3 is CASSYTGGAFF. For the CDR3, the DNA is TGTGCCAGCAGTTACACCGGAGGAGCTTTCTTT.